This T cell receptor beta chain was sequenced in a study of T-cell reconstitution after alpha-beta-depleted transplantation in children. The study's findings and limits: T-cell counts and diversity at one year following transplant were attributed mainly to newly produced T cells. In patients about two months after transplant, alpha-beta T cells reportedly arose from several hundred expanded graft clones.

In this sample, this clonotype turned up a few times. The antigen is undetermined. V lost 10 bases and J lost 8; bases outside the gene matches: 11. The CDR3 loop spans 13 amino acids. Germline CDR1 reads ENHRY; CDR2 reads SYGVKD. During its preparation, the TCRbeta library received unique molecular identifiers. Via MiXCR, TCRdb re-called the PCR reads, giving one row per CDR3 protein. This table holds some 600,000 distinct CDR3 sequences, 13% found once. This material consisted of PBMCs, mostly from graft donor cells, taken 360 days after TCRalphabeta/CD19-depleted stem cell transplant. The TCR was taken from a male patient between 5 and 17 years old who had a stem cell transplant for acute myeloid leukemia, so the T cells may come from the graft donor. The gene calls are TRBV10-3 and TRBJ2-1, with 7 bases matching TRBD1. The CDR3 nucleotides are TGTGCCACTATGAGGACAGGAGGATATGAGCAGTTCTTC. This translates into CATMRTGGYEQFF.